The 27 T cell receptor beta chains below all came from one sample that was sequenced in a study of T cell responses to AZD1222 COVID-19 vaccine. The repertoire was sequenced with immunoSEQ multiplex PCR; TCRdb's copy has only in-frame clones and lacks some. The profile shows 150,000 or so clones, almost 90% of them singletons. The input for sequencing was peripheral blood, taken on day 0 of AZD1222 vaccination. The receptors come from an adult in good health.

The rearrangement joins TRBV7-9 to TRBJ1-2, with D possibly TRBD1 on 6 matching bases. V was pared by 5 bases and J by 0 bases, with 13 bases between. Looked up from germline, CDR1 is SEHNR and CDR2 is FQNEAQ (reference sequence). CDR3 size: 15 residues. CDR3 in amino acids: CASSPSRTANYGYTF. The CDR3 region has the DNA TGTGCCAGCAGCCCTTCCCGGACAGCTAACTATGGCTACACCTTC.

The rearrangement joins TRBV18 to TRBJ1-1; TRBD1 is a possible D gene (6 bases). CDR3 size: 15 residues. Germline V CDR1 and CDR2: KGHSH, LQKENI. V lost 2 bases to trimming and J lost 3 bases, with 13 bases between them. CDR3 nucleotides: TGTGCCAGCTCACCAAAGGACAGTCGGGACACTGAAGCTTTCTTT. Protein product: CASSPKDSRDTEAFF.

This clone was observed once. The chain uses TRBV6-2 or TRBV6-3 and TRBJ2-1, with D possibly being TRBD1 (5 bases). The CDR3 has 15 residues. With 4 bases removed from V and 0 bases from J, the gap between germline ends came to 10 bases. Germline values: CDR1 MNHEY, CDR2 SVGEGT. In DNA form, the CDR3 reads TGTGCCAGCAGTTTCGTGGGGCGCTCCTACAATGAGCAGTTCTTC. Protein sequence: CASSFVGRSYNEQFF.

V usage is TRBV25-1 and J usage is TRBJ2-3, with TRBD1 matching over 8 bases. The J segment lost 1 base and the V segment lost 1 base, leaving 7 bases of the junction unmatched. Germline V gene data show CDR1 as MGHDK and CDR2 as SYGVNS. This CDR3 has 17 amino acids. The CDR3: CASSESVGRGRTDTQYF. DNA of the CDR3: TGTGCCAGCAGTGAATCAGTGGGCAGGGGGCGCACAGATACGCAGTATTTT.

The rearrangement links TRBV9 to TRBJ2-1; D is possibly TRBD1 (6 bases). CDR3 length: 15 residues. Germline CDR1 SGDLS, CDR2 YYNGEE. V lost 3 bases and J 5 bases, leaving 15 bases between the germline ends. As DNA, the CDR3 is TGTGCCAGCAGCGCACAGGGTGTATTCGACAATGAGCAGTTCTTC. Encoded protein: CASSAQGVFDNEQFF.

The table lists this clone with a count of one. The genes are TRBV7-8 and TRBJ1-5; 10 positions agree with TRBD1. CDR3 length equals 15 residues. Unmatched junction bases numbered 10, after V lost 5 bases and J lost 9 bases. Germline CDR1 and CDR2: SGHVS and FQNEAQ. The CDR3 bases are TGTGCCAGCAGCCTGCTGGACAGGGGGTTTCGGCCCCAGCATTTT. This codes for CASSLLDRGFRPQHF.

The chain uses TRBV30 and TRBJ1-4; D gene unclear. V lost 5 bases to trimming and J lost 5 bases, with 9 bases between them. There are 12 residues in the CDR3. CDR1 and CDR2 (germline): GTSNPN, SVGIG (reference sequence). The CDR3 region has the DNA TGTGCCTGGTACTGGCGAAATGAAAAACTGTTTTTT. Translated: CAWYWRNEKLFF.

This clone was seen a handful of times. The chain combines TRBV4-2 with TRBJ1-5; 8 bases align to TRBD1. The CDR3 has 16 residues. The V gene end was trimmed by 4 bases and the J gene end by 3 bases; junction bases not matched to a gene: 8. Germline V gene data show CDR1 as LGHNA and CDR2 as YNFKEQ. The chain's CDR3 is CASSRETGDHNQPQHF. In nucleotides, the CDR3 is TGTGCCAGCAGCCGAGAGACAGGGGATCACAATCAGCCCCAGCATTTT.

The CDR3 loop is CASGMGQAYGYTF. As DNA, the CDR3 is TGTGCCAGCGGAATGGGACAGGCCTATGGCTACACCTTC. The chain joins TRBV7-3 to TRBJ1-2; 8 bases align to TRBD1. The V and J ends lost 8 bases and 4 bases, in that order; junction bases with no gene match: 6. Germline loops: CDR1 SGHTA, CDR2 FQGTGA. The length of the CDR3 is 13 residues.

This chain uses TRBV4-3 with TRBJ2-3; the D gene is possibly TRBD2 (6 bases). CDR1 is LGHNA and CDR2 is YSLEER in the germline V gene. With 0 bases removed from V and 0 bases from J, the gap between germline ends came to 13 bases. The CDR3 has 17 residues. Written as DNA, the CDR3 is TGCGCCAGCAGCCAAGATCCTCCAAGCGGGAGCACAGATACGCAGTATTTT. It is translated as CASSQDPPSGSTDTQYF.

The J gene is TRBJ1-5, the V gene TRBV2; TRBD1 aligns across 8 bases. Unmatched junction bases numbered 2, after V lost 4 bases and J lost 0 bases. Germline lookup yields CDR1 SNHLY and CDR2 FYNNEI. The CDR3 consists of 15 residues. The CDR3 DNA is TGTGCCAGCAGTGGGACAGGGAATAGCAATCAGCCCCAGCATTTT. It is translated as CASSGTGNSNQPQHF. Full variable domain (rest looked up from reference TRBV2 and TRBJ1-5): EPEVTQTPSHQVTQMGQEVILRCVPISNHLYFYWYRQILGQKVEFLVSFYNNEISEKSEIFDDQFSVERPDGSNFTLKIRSTKLEDSAMYFCASSGTGNSNQPQHFGDGTRLSIL.

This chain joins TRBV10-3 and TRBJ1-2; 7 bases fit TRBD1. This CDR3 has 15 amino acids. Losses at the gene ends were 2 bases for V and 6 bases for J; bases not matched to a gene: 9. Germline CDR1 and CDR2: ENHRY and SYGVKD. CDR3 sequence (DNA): TGTGCCATCAGTGAGCCAGAGAAGGGGGCAAATGGCTACACCTTC. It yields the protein CAISEPEKGANGYTF.

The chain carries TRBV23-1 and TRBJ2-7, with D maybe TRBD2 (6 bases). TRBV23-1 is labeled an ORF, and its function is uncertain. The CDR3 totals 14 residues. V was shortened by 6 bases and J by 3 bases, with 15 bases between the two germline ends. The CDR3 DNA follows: TGCGCCAGCAGCGGGGGTCCCCACGACTACGAGCAGTACTTC. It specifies CASSGGPHDYEQYF.

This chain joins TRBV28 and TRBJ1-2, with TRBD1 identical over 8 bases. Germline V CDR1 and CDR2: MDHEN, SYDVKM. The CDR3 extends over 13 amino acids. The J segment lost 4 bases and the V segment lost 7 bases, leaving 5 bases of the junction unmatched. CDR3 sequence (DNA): TGTGCCAGCAAATCAGGGGGCGGCTATGGCTACACCTTC. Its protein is CASKSGGGYGYTF.

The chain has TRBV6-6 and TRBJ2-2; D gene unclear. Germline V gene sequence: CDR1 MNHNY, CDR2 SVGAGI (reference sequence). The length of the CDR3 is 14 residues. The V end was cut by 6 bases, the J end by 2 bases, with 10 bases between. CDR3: CASRPDTNTGELFF. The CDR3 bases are TGTGCCAGCAGGCCCGACACCAACACCGGGGAGCTGTTTTTT.

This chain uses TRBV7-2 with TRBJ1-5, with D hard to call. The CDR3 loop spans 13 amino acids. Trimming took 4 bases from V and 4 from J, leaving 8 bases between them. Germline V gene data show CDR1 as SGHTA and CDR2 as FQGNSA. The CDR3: CASSSNANQPQHF. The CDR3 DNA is TGTGCCAGCAGCTCAAATGCTAATCAGCCCCAGCATTTT.

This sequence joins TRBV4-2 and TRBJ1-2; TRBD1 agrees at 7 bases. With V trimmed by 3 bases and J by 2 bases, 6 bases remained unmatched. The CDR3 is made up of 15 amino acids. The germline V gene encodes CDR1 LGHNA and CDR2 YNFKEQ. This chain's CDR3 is CASSQPGQANYGYTF. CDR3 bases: TGTGCCAGCAGCCAGCCCGGACAGGCGAACTATGGCTACACCTTC.

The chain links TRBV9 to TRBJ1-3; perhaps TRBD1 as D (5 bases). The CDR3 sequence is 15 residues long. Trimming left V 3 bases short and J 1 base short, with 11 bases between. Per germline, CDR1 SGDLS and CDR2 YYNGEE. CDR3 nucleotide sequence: TGTGCCAGCAGCGAGCCGGGGGTTTCTGGAAACACCATATATTTT. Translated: CASSEPGVSGNTIYF.

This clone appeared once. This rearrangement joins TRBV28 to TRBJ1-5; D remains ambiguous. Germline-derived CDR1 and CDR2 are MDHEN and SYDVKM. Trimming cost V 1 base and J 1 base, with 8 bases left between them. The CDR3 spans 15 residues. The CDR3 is CASSLFRDSNQPQHF. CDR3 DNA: TGTGCCAGCAGTTTATTCAGAGACAGCAATCAGCCCCAGCATTTT.

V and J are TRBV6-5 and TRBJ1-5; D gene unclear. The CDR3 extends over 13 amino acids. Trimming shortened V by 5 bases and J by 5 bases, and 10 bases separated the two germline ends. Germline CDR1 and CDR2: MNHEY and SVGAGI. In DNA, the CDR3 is TGTGCCAGCAGTAGCAGGTACTATCAGCCCCAGCATTTT. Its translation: CASSSRYYQPQHF.

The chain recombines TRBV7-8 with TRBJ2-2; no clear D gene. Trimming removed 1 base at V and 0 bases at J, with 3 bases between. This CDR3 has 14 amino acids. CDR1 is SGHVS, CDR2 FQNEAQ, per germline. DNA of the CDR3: TGTGCCAGCAGCTTAGAGACGAACACCGGGGAGCTGTTTTTT. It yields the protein CASSLETNTGELFF.

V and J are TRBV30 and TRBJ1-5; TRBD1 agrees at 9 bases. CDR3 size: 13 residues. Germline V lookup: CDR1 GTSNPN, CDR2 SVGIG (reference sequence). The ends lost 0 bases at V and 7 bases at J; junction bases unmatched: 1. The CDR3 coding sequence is TGTGCCTGGAGTGTGACAGGGGGGCAGCCCCAGCATTTT. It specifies CAWSVTGGQPQHF.

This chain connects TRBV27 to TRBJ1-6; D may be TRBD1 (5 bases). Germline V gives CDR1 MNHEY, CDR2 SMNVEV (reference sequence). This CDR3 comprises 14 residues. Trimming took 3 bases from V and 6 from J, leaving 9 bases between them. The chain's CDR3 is CASSFQGGNSPLHF. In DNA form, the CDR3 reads TGTGCCAGCAGTTTTCAGGGCGGTAATTCACCCCTCCACTTT.

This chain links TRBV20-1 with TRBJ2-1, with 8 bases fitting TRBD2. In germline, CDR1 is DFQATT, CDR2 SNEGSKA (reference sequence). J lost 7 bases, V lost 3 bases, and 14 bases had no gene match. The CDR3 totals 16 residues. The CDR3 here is CSASRSRGGSGNEQFF. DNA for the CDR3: TGCAGTGCTAGTAGGTCTCGCGGGGGGTCGGGGAATGAGCAGTTCTTC.

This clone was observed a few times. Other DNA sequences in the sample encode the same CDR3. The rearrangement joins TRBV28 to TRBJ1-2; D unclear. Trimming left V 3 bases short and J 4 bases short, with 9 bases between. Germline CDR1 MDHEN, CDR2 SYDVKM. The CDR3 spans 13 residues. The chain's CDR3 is CASSFRGTYGYTF. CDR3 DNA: TGTGCCAGCAGTTTTCGGGGTACCTATGGCTACACCTTC.

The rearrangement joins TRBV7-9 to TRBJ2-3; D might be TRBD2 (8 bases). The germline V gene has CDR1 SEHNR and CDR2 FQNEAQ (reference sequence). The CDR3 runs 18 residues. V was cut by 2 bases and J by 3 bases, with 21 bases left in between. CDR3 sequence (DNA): TGTGCCAGCAGCTTAAAGGGGGCCGGGGGGGACCTTACAGATACGCAGTATTTT. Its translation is CASSLKGAGGDLTDTQYF.

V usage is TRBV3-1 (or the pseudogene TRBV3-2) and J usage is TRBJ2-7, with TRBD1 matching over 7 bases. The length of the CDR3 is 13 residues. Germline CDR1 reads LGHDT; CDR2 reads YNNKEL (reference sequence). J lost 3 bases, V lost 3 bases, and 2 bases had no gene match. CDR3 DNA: TGTGCCAGCAGCCAGACAGGGAACTACGAGCAGTACTTC. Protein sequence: CASSQTGNYEQYF.